Presented here are 30 T cell receptor beta chains from one specimen sequenced in a study of T cells after yellow fever vaccination. TCRdb re-called the 5' RACE reads with MiXCR, one entry per CDR3 protein. In the table there are more than 350,000 distinct CDR3 sequences, around a tenth of which are singletons. Sequencing was performed on PBMCs, taken on the day of the first yellow fever vaccination. The receptors derive from a man aged 18 to 29 who received the YFV17D yellow fever vaccine.

Of note for this clonotype: The germline gene is not matched at one end of the junction; a read error may be the cause. J is TRBJ2-2 and V is TRBV12-3 or TRBV12-4, with TRBD2 as a possible D gene (5 bases). CDR3 length: 17 amino acids. In DNA, the CDR3 is TGTGCCAGCAGTTTATCCACTCTCTACGAGAACACCGGGGAGCTGTCTTTT. Its protein product is CASSLSTLYENTGELSF.

Remarks on this clonotype: With a much larger clone just one base away, this may be a read error. The V gene is TRBV20-1, the J gene TRBJ1-1, with unresolved D. The ends were cut back, 1 base at V and 1 base at J, with 4 bases in the middle. Per germline, CDR1 DFQATT and CDR2 SNEGSKA (reference sequence). This CDR3 is 12 amino acids long. The CDR3 DNA follows: TGCAGTGCTAGAGGGGGGAACACTGAAGCTTTCTTT. Translated, it gives CSARGGNTEAFF.

This clonotype was counted ten times or more. The chain has TRBV12-3 or TRBV12-4 and TRBJ2-5, with D hard to call. CDR3 length: 14 residues. V dropped 2 bases and J dropped 5 bases, with 12 bases sitting between them. Written as DNA, the CDR3 is TGTGCCAGCAGTTTAAATACGGGTTTGGAGACCCAGTACTTC. Translated: CASSLNTGLETQYF.

The genes are TRBV5-1 and TRBJ2-1; 7 bases agree with TRBD1. The CDR3 totals 16 residues. Germline loops: CDR1 SGHRS, CDR2 YFSETQ. V was pared by 0 bases and J by 5 bases, with 8 bases of the junction left unmatched. CDR3 sequence reads: CASSLGDRAINNEQFF. For the CDR3, the DNA is TGCGCCAGCAGCTTGGGCGACAGGGCAATCAACAATGAGCAGTTCTTC.

The chain carries TRBV18 and TRBJ2-3; 7 positions agree with TRBD2. The CDR3 length is 15 residues. V lost 3 bases, J lost 1 base, and 4 bases stayed unmatched. Looked up from germline, CDR1 is KGHSH and CDR2 is LQKENI. The CDR3, as DNA: TGTGCCAGCTCACCCTATAGCGGGCGCACAGATACGCAGTATTTT. Its protein is CASSPYSGRTDTQYF. Full variable domain (missing parts from reference TRBV18 and TRBJ2-3): NAGVMQNPRHLVRRRGQEARLRCSPMKGHSHVYWYRQLPEEGLKFMVYLQKENIIDESGMPKERFSAEFPKEGPSILRIQQVVRGDSAAYFCASSPYSGRTDTQYFGPGTRLTVL.

This clonotype has only a few counts. The chain employs TRBV5-1 and TRBJ2-1; D gene unclear. Deletions cut 0 bases from V and 15 bases from J, with 10 bases between. In germline, CDR1 is SGHRS, CDR2 YFSETQ. The length of the CDR3 is 11 residues. The CDR3: CASSLALTWFF. CDR3 DNA: TGCGCCAGCAGCTTGGCTCTTACTTGGTTCTTC. The whole variable domain, filled in from reference TRBV5-1 and TRBJ2-1, reads KAGVTQTPRYLIKTRGQQVTLSCSPISGHRSVSWYQQTPGQGLQFLFEYFSETQRNKGNFPGRFSGRQFSNSRSEMNVSTLELGDSALYLCASSLALTWFFGPGTRLTVL.

The sample holds a few counts of this clonotype. CDR3 in amino acids: CASSEATNEKLFF. The CDR3, as DNA: TGTGCCAGTAGTGAGGCAACTAATGAAAAACTGTTTTTT. The genes are TRBV19 and TRBJ1-4; D remains ambiguous. The CDR3 has 13 residues. Germline V lookup: CDR1 LNHDA, CDR2 SQIVND (reference sequence). The V and J ends lost 5 bases and 0 bases respectively, with 4 bases between them.

The rearrangement uses TRBV19 and TRBJ1-5; D is possibly TRBD1 (6 bases). Trimming shortened V by 0 bases and J by 0 bases, and 21 bases separated the two germline ends. Germline CDR1 is LNHDA and CDR2 is SQIVND (reference sequence). The CDR3 has 20 residues. DNA for the CDR3: TGTGCCAGTAGTATAGATCCCCCCGACAGGCCCGAGTATAGCAATCAGCCCCAGCATTTT. Translated: CASSIDPPDRPEYSNQPQHF.

V is TRBV12-3 or TRBV12-4 and J is TRBJ1-1, with D maybe TRBD1 (6 bases). The CDR3 spans 14 residues. V lost 6 bases and J 3 bases, leaving 14 bases between the germline ends. This CDR3 is CASRRAGEDTEAFF. The CDR3 region has the DNA TGTGCCAGCAGGCGGGCAGGGGAGGACACTGAAGCTTTCTTT.

V is TRBV27 and J is TRBJ2-1; weak D call: TRBD2 (5 bases). This CDR3 is 12 amino acids long. V was clipped by 6 bases and J by 5 bases, with 8 bases between them. Germline V gene data show CDR1 as MNHEY and CDR2 as SMNVEV (reference sequence). This CDR3 reads CASRSGNNEQFF. The CDR3 coding sequence is TGTGCCAGCAGGTCGGGGAACAATGAGCAGTTCTTC.

This chain links TRBV4-1 with TRBJ2-1, with D uncertain. Trimming pared 1 base from V and 4 bases from J, leaving 8 bases between. CDR1 is MGHRA, CDR2 YSYEKL, per germline. The CDR3 is made up of 14 amino acids. This CDR3 is CASSQAGIYNEQFF. In DNA form, the CDR3 reads TGCGCCAGCAGCCAAGCTGGAATATACAATGAGCAGTTCTTC.

The gene calls are TRBV2 and TRBJ2-2; 7 bases align to TRBD1. J lost 4 bases, V lost 10 bases, and 3 bases had no gene match. There are 12 residues in the CDR3. Germline V gives CDR1 SNHLY, CDR2 FYNNEI. CDR3 coding DNA: TGTGCCACCGACAGGGCCACCGGGGAGCTGTTTTTT. Residues: CATDRATGELFF.

This clonotype was picked up a small number of times. The genes are TRBV6-1 and TRBJ1-6; D ambiguous. In germline, CDR1 is MNHNS, CDR2 SASEGT. V lost 7 bases, J lost 4 bases, and 11 bases lay in between. The CDR3 totals 14 residues. The CDR3 bases are TGTGCCAGCAAGCTCTTAAGATATAATTCACCCCTCCACTTT. Its translation: CASKLLRYNSPLHF.

The chain couples TRBV12-3 or TRBV12-4 to TRBJ1-1; D possibly corresponds to TRBD1 (5 bases). V lost 3 bases, J lost 3 bases, and 8 bases lay in between. CDR3 length: 13 amino acids. As DNA, the CDR3 is TGTGCCAGCAGTTTTGGGACTTACACTGAAGCTTTCTTT. Amino acid sequence: CASSFGTYTEAFF.

The rearrangement uses TRBV6-2 or TRBV6-3 and TRBJ2-2; 10 nucleotides agree with TRBD1. V shed 5 bases, J shed 0 bases, and the junction held 6 bases outside the gene matches. Germline CDR1 MNHEY, CDR2 SVGEGT. This CDR3 has 17 amino acids. The CDR3 loop reads CASSPRDRGANTGELFF. The CDR3 nucleotides are TGTGCCAGCAGTCCCCGGGACAGGGGCGCGAACACCGGGGAGCTGTTTTTT.

This clonotype was observed a handful of times. The chain links TRBV30 to TRBJ1-5, with D hard to call. The ends were cut back, 1 base at V and 3 bases at J, with 7 bases in the middle. CDR1 and CDR2 from the germline V gene are GTSNPN and SVGIG (reference sequence). CDR3 length: 13 amino acids. CDR3 protein: CAWSGRSNQPQHF. For the CDR3, the DNA is TGTGCCTGGAGTGGGCGCTCCAATCAGCCCCAGCATTTT.

In its sample, this clonotype was seen many times. The rearrangement joins TRBV11-2 to TRBJ2-7, with 10 bases matching TRBD2. J was trimmed by 4 bases and V by 5 bases; bases with no gene match: 5. Germline CDR1 reads SGHAT; CDR2 reads FQNNGV. The CDR3 contains 14 residues. The CDR3 is CASSRPSGGYEQYF. In DNA, the CDR3 is TGTGCCAGCAGCCGCCCTAGCGGGGGTTACGAGCAGTACTTC.

This clonotype was recorded a few times. The V and J genes are TRBV20-1 and TRBJ1-5, with a weak D call TRBD1 (6 bases). Germline-derived CDR1 and CDR2 are DFQATT and SNEGSKA (reference sequence). This CDR3 is 14 amino acids long. Deletions cut 0 bases from V and 7 bases from J, with 13 bases between. The CDR3 coding sequence is TGCAGTGCTAGAGATCGGAGGGGGATGCAGCCCCAGCATTTT. It is translated as CSARDRRGMQPQHF.

This clonotype came up a few times. The chain combines TRBV20-1 with TRBJ1-1, with 7 bases fitting TRBD1. From germline, CDR1 is DFQATT and CDR2 SNEGSKA (reference sequence). V lost 4 bases and J lost 3; bases outside the gene matches: 5. The CDR3 has 13 residues. CDR3 nucleotides: TGCAGTGCTATCGGACAGGTCGACACTGAAGCTTTCTTT. Translation: CSAIGQVDTEAFF.

In this sample, this clonotype turned up many times. The J gene is TRBJ2-2, the V gene TRBV6-2 or TRBV6-3; D perhaps matches TRBD1 (6 bases). Germline values: CDR1 MNHEY, CDR2 SVGEGT. The CDR3 is 13 residues long. The V gene lost 6 bases and the J gene lost 5 bases, with 10 bases spanning the gap. The CDR3 here is CASRSQGTGELFF. DNA for the CDR3: TGTGCCAGCAGATCCCAGGGGACCGGGGAGCTGTTTTTT.

In its sample, this clonotype was seen a few times. The chain recombines TRBV7-3 with TRBJ2-1; D is possibly TRBD1 (6 bases). The germline V gene has CDR1 SGHTA and CDR2 FQGTGA. The germline V and J ends were trimmed by 5 bases and 4 bases, with 15 bases remaining between them. The length of the CDR3 is 15 residues. The CDR3 region is CASSPGQFSYNEQFF. CDR3 nucleotides: TGTGCCAGCAGCCCCGGACAGTTTAGTTACAATGAGCAGTTCTTC.

The chain is built from TRBV12-3 or TRBV12-4 and TRBJ1-5; no definite D call. The CDR3 covers 15 residues. V lost 2 bases, J lost 7 bases, and 15 bases lay in between. The CDR3 is CASSLFFYSGQPQHF. DNA of the CDR3: TGTGCCAGCAGTTTATTCTTCTACTCGGGACAGCCCCAGCATTTT.

V and J are TRBV13 and TRBJ1-4; unclear D gene. The V gene lost 5 bases and the J gene lost 0 bases, with 16 bases spanning the gap. CDR3 size: 17 residues. CDR1 and CDR2 from the germline V gene are PRHDT and FYEKMQ (reference sequence). CDR3 nucleotides: TGTGCCAGCAGCAGAACCTCCACGTGGTCAACTAATGAAAAACTGTTTTTT. Residues: CASSRTSTWSTNEKLFF.

The J gene is TRBJ2-1, the V gene TRBV7-3; maybe TRBD2 (5 bases). This CDR3 contains 15 residues. Trimming left V 2 bases short and J 3 bases short, with 11 bases between. Germline assignment: CDR1 SGHTA and CDR2 FQGTGA. CDR3 nucleotide sequence: TGTGCCAGCAGCTTAGGTGCGGGTTTCTACAATGAGCAGTTCTTC. It codes for CASSLGAGFYNEQFF.

This clonotype was counted only a few times. The chain is built from TRBV12-3 or TRBV12-4 and TRBJ2-1, with D tentatively TRBD1 (5 bases). This CDR3 has 15 amino acids. The V end lost 3 bases, the J end lost 10 bases, and 19 bases lay between the germline ends. The CDR3 region is CASSFGYLYDREQFF. The CDR3 nucleotides are TGTGCCAGCAGTTTCGGCTATCTGTATGACAGAGAGCAGTTCTTC.

This clonotype was seen ten or more times. V is TRBV29-1 and J is TRBJ2-2; D gene uncertain. Germline loops: CDR1 SQVTM, CDR2 ANQGSEA. The CDR3 is 14 residues long. Trimming took 7 bases from V and 1 from J, leaving 13 bases between them. CDR3 nucleotides: TGCAGCGCCAACATAGATAGGAACACCGGGGAGCTGTTTTTT. Encoded protein: CSANIDRNTGELFF.

This clonotype was picked up many times. This sequence joins TRBV10-1 and TRBJ2-5; D gene uncertain. CDR1 is WNHNN and CDR2 is SYGVQD in the germline V gene (reference sequence). V was trimmed by 0 bases and J by 0 bases, leaving 14 bases between them. The CDR3 runs to 17 residues. The DNA for the CDR3 is TGCGCCAGCAGTGAGTCGACTCCGGCCAGCTACCAAGAGACCCAGTACTTC. It translates to CASSESTPASYQETQYF.

The table lists this clonotype with many counts. V gene TRBV12-3 or TRBV12-4 combines with J gene TRBJ2-6; D is unclear. There are 14 residues in the CDR3. The V and J ends lost 6 bases and 0 bases respectively, with 6 bases between them. CDR3 bases: TGTGCCAGCAGCCTTTCCTCTGGGGCCAACGTCCTGACTTTC. This codes for CASSLSSGANVLTF.

This clonotype has more than one count but fewer than ten. The gene calls are TRBV24-1 and TRBJ2-2; D is possibly TRBD1 (6 bases). This CDR3 spans 16 amino acids. V shed 5 bases and J shed 6 bases, with 18 bases lying between them. Germline V gene sequence: CDR1 KGHDR, CDR2 SFDVKD. The CDR3 here is CATSAPDTQGPGELFF. CDR3 sequence (DNA): TGTGCCACCAGTGCTCCCGATACCCAGGGGCCCGGGGAGCTGTTTTTT.

This clonotype has ten or more counts. V gene TRBV20-1 combines with J gene TRBJ2-1, with D unclear. CDR3 length equals 13 residues. V was trimmed by 0 bases and J by 5 bases, leaving 8 bases between them. CDR1 is DFQATT and CDR2 is SNEGSKA in the germline V gene (reference sequence). CDR3 sequence (DNA): TGCAGTGCTAGAGATCGGCAGGACAATGAGCAGTTCTTC. Its protein is CSARDRQDNEQFF.